The rows below give T cell receptor beta chains drawn from one sample of a study of OX40 agonist ivuxolimab in advanced cancers. Libraries were prepared by immunoSEQ multiplex PCR; TCRdb keeps only in-frame clonotypes and omits some of them. The sample carries 70,000 or so clones, around nine tenths recorded once. This sample comprised CD4+ or CD8+ T cells sorted from blood, obtained in a trial of the OX40 agonist ivuxolimab. All receptors come from an adult with an advanced solid tumor such as melanoma, head and neck, liver or kidney cancer. Each CDR3 is given with its conserved first and last residue. The D gene is left open where the match is weak. Rows give clone size only sometimes, using once, few, many, or a class for an expanded clone.

clone_size | j_call | v_call | d_call | cdr3_nt | cdr3_aa
once | TRBJ2-2 | TRBV4-3 | TRBD2 | TGCGCCAGCAGCCAGAGTCTGGGAGGGACGGGGGAGCTGTTTTTT | CASSQSLGGTGELFF
NA | TRBJ1-4 | TRBV5-1 | TRBD1 | TGCGCCAGCAGCCCCGGACAGGGTAATGAAAAACTGTTTTTT | CASSPGQGNEKLFF
NA | TRBJ2-5 | TRBV5-1 | NA | TGCGCCAGCAGCCTCGGCCAAGAGACCCAGTACTTC | CASSLGQETQYF
NA | TRBJ2-6 | TRBV7-2 | TRBD1 | TGTGCCAGCAGCTCGGACAGGTTCCGAACGAGCTCTGGGGCCAACGTCCTGACTTTC | CASSSDRFRTSSGANVLTF
NA | TRBJ1-1 | TRBV2 | NA | TGTGCCAGCAGCCCTTGGGCCGCCATCACTGAAGCTTTCTTT | CASSPWAAITEAFF
NA | TRBJ2-7 | TRBV19 | TRBD1 | TGTGCCAGTAGTTCGACAGGGGGTGCGGGATACGAGCAGTACTTC | CASSSTGGAGYEQYF
once | TRBJ2-5 | TRBV18 | NA | TGTGCCAGCTCAGGCGGGACAGAAGAGACCCAGTACTTC | CASSGGTEETQYF
NA | TRBJ1-6 | TRBV4-3 | NA | TGCGCCAGCAGCCAAGACTGGGGACGGGACGATACCCCCCTCCACTTT | CASSQDWGRDDTPLHF
NA | TRBJ1-2 | TRBV9 | NA | TGTGCCAGTGCGAACACAGGTGATGGCTACACCTTC | CASANTGDGYTF
NA | TRBJ2-1 | TRBV28 | NA | TGTGCCAGCACCTCACCCCTGTCCTACAATGAGCAGTTCTTC | CASTSPLSYNEQFF
NA | TRBJ2-2 | TRBV29-1 | NA | TGCAGCGTTATTTCAAGTTCCCTAACTGGGGAGCTGTTTTTT | CSVISSSLTGELFF
NA | TRBJ1-1 | TRBV29-1 | NA | TGCAGCGTCGTCTTTGATGGAAGGTCTTTCTTT | CSVVFDGRSFF
NA | TRBJ1-3 | TRBV4-1 | NA | TGCGCCAGCAGCGGAGGGAGAGGGACCCCTAGAAACACCATATATTTT | CASSGGRGTPRNTIYF
NA | TRBJ2-7 | TRBV29-1 | NA | TGCAGCGTTGAAGGACCTTCCTACGAGCAGTACTTC | CSVEGPSYEQYF
NA | TRBJ2-7 | TRBV6-4 | NA | TGTGCCAGCAGTGAAGTATGGGGCTACGAGCAGTACTTC | CASSEVWGYEQYF
NA | TRBJ2-7 | TRBV5-4 | NA | TGTGCCAGCAGCTTCTCGTCGAGGGGTGAGCAGTACTTC | CASSFSSRGEQYF
NA | TRBJ1-4 | TRBV7-9 | NA | TGTGCCAGCAGCTTAGGCGCAGGAGGGAATGAAAAACTGTTTTTT | CASSLGAGGNEKLFF
NA | TRBJ1-1 | TRBV6-1 | NA | TGTGCCAGCGAGTCTCTAGGTGGTACTGAAGCTTTCTTT | CASESLGGTEAFF
NA | TRBJ2-1 | TRBV5-7 | NA | TGTGCCAGCAGCTTGGTGGGCCAGGCCCCAAATGAGCAGTTCTTC | CASSLVGQAPNEQFF
NA | TRBJ2-1 | TRBV9 | TRBD1 | TGTGCCAGCAGCGTAGACGGGACAGGGGGAAGGAATGAGCAGTTCTTC | CASSVDGTGGRNEQFF
NA | TRBJ2-1 | TRBV29-1 | TRBD2 | TGCAGCGTTGGAGCTAGCGGGGGCTACAATGAGCAGTTCTTC | CSVGASGGYNEQFF
many | TRBJ2-1 | TRBV11-2 | TRBD2 | TGTGCCAGCAGTTCACCTCTAGCGGGAGGGCCTGGTGAGCAGTTCTTC | CASSSPLAGGPGEQFF
NA | TRBJ2-5 | TRBV2 | NA | TGTGCCAGCAGCCCCGGGACATCTCAAGAGACCCAGTACTTC | CASSPGTSQETQYF
NA | TRBJ2-5 | TRBV11-2 | TRBD2 | TGTGCCAGCAGCCTCAGACTAGCGGGGGGAGACACCCAGTACTTC | CASSLRLAGGDTQYF
NA | TRBJ1-5 | TRBV6-1 | NA | TGTGCCAGCAGTGAAAGCGGCCTGAGCAATCAGCCCCAGCATTTT | CASSESGLSNQPQHF
NA | TRBJ2-1 | TRBV7-2 | NA | TGTGCCAGCAGCTTACACGACAGTGGCTCCTACAATGAGCAGTTCTTC | CASSLHDSGSYNEQFF
NA | TRBJ2-7 | TRBV5-1 | NA | TGCGCCAGCAGCTTGGAGGGGCAGTTCTTGGGCGAGCAGTACTTC | CASSLEGQFLGEQYF
NA | TRBJ2-2 | TRBV7-9 | TRBD1 | TGTGCCAGCAGCTTAGCATGGACAGGGAACACCGGGGAGCTGTTTTTT | CASSLAWTGNTGELFF
NA | TRBJ2-6 | TRBV9 | NA | TGTGCCAGCAGCCTTAGCTCTGGGGCCAACGTCCTGACTTTC | CASSLSSGANVLTF
NA | TRBJ2-7 | TRBV9 | TRBD1 | TGTGCCAGCAACCGAGCCCCATCTTCAGGGGGCCCCTACGAGCAGTACTTC | CASNRAPSSGGPYEQYF
NA | TRBJ2-2 | TRBV6-5 | NA | TGTGCCAGCTCTGGGCCCAACGCGAACACCGGGGAGCTGTTTTTT | CASSGPNANTGELFF
NA | TRBJ1-4 | TRBV9 | TRBD1 | TGTGCCAGCAGCGGGACAGGGTCGGGTGAAAAACTGTTTTTT | CASSGTGSGEKLFF
NA | TRBJ2-7 | TRBV6-5 | NA | TGTGCCAGCAGTTACAACAGGGCTTCCTACGAGCAGTACTTC | CASSYNRASYEQYF
NA | TRBJ2-3 | TRBV29-1 | NA | TGCAGCGTTGAGGGGGCTAGCGGATACACAGATACGCAGTATTTT | CSVEGASGYTDTQYF
NA | TRBJ2-7 | TRBV11-2 | NA | TGTGCCAGCAGCCGGCGGACTCTATCCACCTACGAGCAGTACTTC | CASSRRTLSTYEQYF
NA | TRBJ2-2 | TRBV11-2 | NA | TGTGCCAGCAGCTCGATGGGGACCGGGGAGCTGTTTTTT | CASSSMGTGELFF
NA | TRBJ2-3 | TRBV19 | NA | TGTGCCTCCGGGGAGGTGACAGATACGCAGTATTTT | CASGEVTDTQYF
NA | TRBJ2-5 | TRBV7-3 | NA | TGTGCCAGCAGCTTAATGGGACTGAAAAAAGAGACCCAGTACTTC | CASSLMGLKKETQYF
NA | TRBJ2-2 | TRBV7-2 | TRBD2 | TGTGCCAGCAGCCGAGCGGGGACCGGGGAGCTGTTTTTT | CASSRAGTGELFF
NA | TRBJ1-6 | TRBV30 | TRBD1 | TGTGCCTGGAGTCGGGCCGGACAGGGTTCCTATAATTCACCCCTCCACTTT | CAWSRAGQGSYNSPLHF
NA | TRBJ1-4 | TRBV15 | NA | TGTGCCACCAGCAAACCCCCACTCGGGGGCGGCCTGAGTGAAAAACTGTTTTTT | CATSKPPLGGGLSEKLFF
NA | TRBJ2-7 | TRBV5-5 | TRBD2 | TGTGCCAGCAGCGGCAGCGGGGGGGCCTACGAGCAGTACTTC | CASSGSGGAYEQYF
NA | TRBJ2-3 | TRBV29-1 | TRBD1 | TGCAGCGCTGGACAGGCGGTAGGAGCCACGCAGTATTTT | CSAGQAVGATQYF
NA | TRBJ2-2 | TRBV9 | TRBD2 | TGTGCCAGCAGCATAGCGGGAGTCGGGAACACCGGGGAGCTGTTTTTT | CASSIAGVGNTGELFF
few | TRBJ2-3 | TRBV10-3 | TRBD2 | TGTGCCATCAGTGAGTCCGCTAGCGGGAGGGCCCGCACAGATACGCAGTATTTT | CAISESASGRARTDTQYF
NA | TRBJ2-5 | TRBV4-1 | NA | TGCGCCAGCAGCCAAGATCCCGGAGGGCAAGAGACCCAGTACTTC | CASSQDPGGQETQYF
NA | TRBJ1-4 | TRBV11-2 | NA | TGTGCCAGCAGCTTAGAATCGGGGAGGAAACTGTTTTTT | CASSLESGRKLFF
NA | TRBJ1-6 | TRBV7-3 | NA | TGTGCCAGCTCATGGGGGAATTCACCCCTCCACTTT | CASSWGNSPLHF
NA | TRBJ2-2 | TRBV18 | NA | TGTGCCAGCTCAGAACAGGAACCCACCGGGGAGCTGTTTTTT | CASSEQEPTGELFF
NA | TRBJ1-5 | TRBV5-6 | NA | TGTGCCAGCAGCTTGGACAGCAATCAGCCCCAGCATTTT | CASSLDSNQPQHF
NA | TRBJ2-5 | TRBV6-5 | NA | TGTGCCAGCGCACTAGGGGTCTGGCAGGCTGAGACCCAGTACTTC | CASALGVWQAETQYF
NA | TRBJ1-4 | TRBV5-8 | NA | TGTGCCAGCAGCCCGGGACTGGACAGCCCAAATGAAAAACTGTTTTTT | CASSPGLDSPNEKLFF
NA | TRBJ2-1 | TRBV5-6 | NA | TGTGCCAGCAGCCACATGGGGTGGGGTAGCTCCTACAATGAGCAGTTCTTC | CASSHMGWGSSYNEQFF
NA | TRBJ1-1 | TRBV4-3 | NA | TGCGCCAGCAGCCAAGGGTCCCCGACAGATATGAACACTGAAGCTTTCTTT | CASSQGSPTDMNTEAFF
NA | TRBJ2-6 | TRBV7-2 | TRBD2 | TGTGCCAGCAGCCAGGGACTAGCGGGCCTCTCTGGGGCCAACGTCCTGACTTTC | CASSQGLAGLSGANVLTF
NA | TRBJ2-7 | TRBV6-5 | NA | TGTGCCAGCAGTTACTCAGGGTTAGATGGTACCTACGAGCAGTACTTC | CASSYSGLDGTYEQYF
NA | TRBJ1-1 | TRBV6-1 | NA | TGTGCCAGCAGTTTGGGCAGCCCCACTGAAGCTTTCTTT | CASSLGSPTEAFF
NA | TRBJ2-2 | TRBV10-3 | TRBD2 | TGTGCCATCAGTGAGTCGAGCGGGGGTCTAGCGAACACCGGGGAGCTGTTTTTT | CAISESSGGLANTGELFF
once | TRBJ2-7 | TRBV7-2 | NA | TGTGCCAGCAGCTCCTCTAGCGTCAGCGAGCAGTACTTC | CASSSSSVSEQYF
NA | TRBJ2-7 | TRBV18 | NA | TGTGCCAGCTCACCACCCTATGGGTTAGGAGGGGATACCTACGAGCAGTACTTC | CASSPPYGLGGDTYEQYF